This T cell receptor (beta chain) was recovered during a study of T cells in women clearing cervical HPV infection. Across the whole study: Only a few women had HLA typing results available. Study results and caveats: Cases and controls were distinguished at AUC roughly 0.86 by richness and V genes.

Repertoires were generated with immunoSEQ multiplex PCR, while TCRdb's copy carries only in-frame clones and drops some. Its table records some 50,000 clones. Comments on this clone: Its cognate antigen is unknown.

The specimen was blood buffy coat. The TCR originated in a woman aged 18-69 years with a cervical HPV16 infection that either progressed to CIN3+ or cleared (not recorded which).

The covered CDR3 bases are TGTGCCAGCGGGGAGGGGACTGGAAACACC. Protein sequence: CASGEGTGNT. The whole CDR3 is CASGEGTGNTIYF. This rearrangement joins TRBV12-3 or TRBV12-4 to TRBJ1-3; tentatively, D is TRBD1 (5 bases). The read ends 3 residues early relative to the CDR3; the germline J gene fills the gap. The V end lost 8 bases, the J end lost 2 bases, and 10 bases lay between the germline ends. CDR3 length: 13 amino acids.